This T cell receptor (beta chain) was sequenced in a study of blood T cell repertoires in COVID-19. Study-wide context: Collection of acute and convalescent COVID-19 samples took place in the United States, Italy and Spain. From T cells, B-cell-depleted T cells, or PBMCs came the material, which was cDNA or gDNA.

Original processing notes: Reference gene primers were amplified, and this amplification served to estimate nucleated cell counts. Produced via immunoSEQ multiplex PCR; TCRdb's table is partial and in-frame only. For V, J and clone size, that table is used; D and trimming come from the DNA. The sample comprises about 74,000 clones, around 88% of which are singletons, and roughly 2.1% rests with the top ten. Germline V gene lookup returns CDR1 MDHEN and CDR2 SYDVKM. This CDR3 has 13 residues. With 5 bases clipped from V and 5 bases from J, the junction kept 3 bases outside the gene matches. The chain is built from TRBV28 and TRBJ1-1; 9 nucleotides match TRBD1. This sequence originates from a woman older than 75 with active or convalescent COVID-19. The specimen sequenced was peripheral blood. The CDR3 bases are TGTGCCAGCAGTGGGACAGGGAGGACTGAAGCTTTCTTT. This encodes CASSGTGRTEAFF.